This passage covers 8 T cell receptor beta chains from one sample sequenced in a study of T-cell memory formation after mild COVID-19. TCRdb re-called the 5' RACE reads with MiXCR, one entry per CDR3 protein. This table holds about 400,000 distinct CDR3 sequences, 20% to 25% found once. Sequencing was carried out using PBMCs or a T cell subset sorted from them (not recorded which). The receptors here all came from an adult woman who had mild COVID-19 (a few samples of this study predate the infection). Cell type and time point are not known.

The chain joins TRBV5-1 to TRBJ2-7; possible D gene TRBD2, 5 bases. The CDR3 is 14 amino acids. Germline V CDR1 and CDR2: SGHRS, YFSETQ. Between the trimmed V and J ends, which lost 2 bases and 3 bases, there was a span of 12 bases. The CDR3 sequence is CASSFGSPGYEQYF. DNA of the CDR3: TGCGCCAGCAGCTTTGGGAGCCCTGGCTACGAGCAGTACTTC.

The V gene is TRBV7-2, the J gene TRBJ2-5; 9 nucleotides align to TRBD2. The trim removed 5 bases at V and 2 bases at J, leaving 6 bases unmatched. From germline, CDR1 is SGHTA and CDR2 FQGNSA. The CDR3 has 15 residues. The CDR3 sequence: CASSQTSGRQETQYF. CDR3 DNA sequence: TGTGCCAGCAGCCAAACGAGCGGGAGGCAAGAGACCCAGTACTTC.

The chain links TRBV7-9 to TRBJ2-1, with TRBD2 matching 9 bases. V was clipped by 5 bases and J by 15 bases; unmatched bases: 11. CDR1 is SEHNR and CDR2 is FQNEAQ in the germline V gene (reference sequence). The CDR3 spans 13 residues. The CDR3 DNA reads as TGTGCCAGCAGCCCTAGGGAAATAGCGGGGGCGTTCTTC. It yields the protein CASSPREIAGAFF.

In this sample, this clonotype turned up a few times. A much larger clone lies a single base off, so this may be a read error. This rearrangement joins TRBV5-1 to TRBJ1-1, with D maybe TRBD1 (6 bases). The V and J ends lost 0 bases and 1 base respectively, with 7 bases between them. From germline, CDR1 is SGHRS and CDR2 YFSETQ. The CDR3 covers 14 residues. The CDR3 loop is CASSLARGNTEAFF. CDR3 coding DNA: TGCGCCAGCAGCTTGGCCAGGGGGAACACTGAAGCTTTCTTT.

This clonotype came up many times. The V gene is TRBV6-5, the J gene TRBJ2-3; TRBD2 agrees at 11 bases. There are 16 residues in the CDR3. Germline V gene lookup returns CDR1 MNHEY and CDR2 SVGAGI. The ends lost 3 bases at V and 6 bases at J; junction bases unmatched: 8. The CDR3 loop reads CASSYATSGIADTQYF. The CDR3 DNA sequence: TGTGCCAGCAGTTATGCGACTAGCGGGATAGCGGATACGCAGTATTTT.

V and J are TRBV9 and TRBJ2-5; D is possibly TRBD2 (5 bases). Trimming removed 0 bases from V and 3 bases from J, with 9 bases in between. Germline values: CDR1 SGDLS, CDR2 YYNGEE. CDR3 length: 14 amino acids. Here the CDR3 reads CASSVGTGEETQYF. The DNA for the CDR3 is TGTGCCAGCAGCGTAGGAACCGGGGAAGAGACCCAGTACTTC.

This clonotype has more than one count but fewer than ten. V and J are TRBV18 and TRBJ1-2, with D unclear. CDR1 and CDR2 from the germline V gene are KGHSH and LQKENI. V shed 3 bases and J shed 2 bases, with 13 bases lying between them. The CDR3 spans 15 residues. CDR3 residues: CASSPQQAENYGYTF. CDR3 DNA: TGTGCCAGCTCACCGCAGCAAGCGGAGAACTATGGCTACACCTTC.

The gene calls are TRBV5-1 and TRBJ2-1; no firm D call. Germline loops: CDR1 SGHRS, CDR2 YFSETQ. V lost 0 bases and J 8 bases, leaving 9 bases between the germline ends. This CDR3 spans 13 amino acids. The CDR3 sequence: CASSLAEVDEQFF. CDR3 in DNA: TGCGCCAGCAGCTTGGCCGAGGTTGATGAGCAGTTCTTC.